This T cell receptor beta chain was retrieved from a study of cytomegalovirus exposure and HLA in healthy donors. This clone was seen a single time. Per germline, CDR1 SNHLY and CDR2 FYNNEI. This CDR3 has 14 amino acids. V dropped 6 bases and J dropped 2; count of bases not matched to a gene: 3. Researchers ran the PCR with 60 Vbeta and 13 Jbeta primers. Clones were read by immunoSEQ multiplex PCR, and TCRdb kept only the in-frame ones, dropping some. The sample lists some 120,000 clones, 75% to 85% occurring once. The sample taken for sequencing was PBMCs. The rearrangement joins TRBV2 to TRBJ2-2, with 7 bases identical to TRBD1. This TCR was sampled from a woman aged 18-29 years in good health and CMV-seropositive. CDR3 coding DNA: TGTGCCAGCAGGGCAGGGGGAAACACCGGGGAGCTGTTTTTT. As protein: CASRAGGNTGELFF.